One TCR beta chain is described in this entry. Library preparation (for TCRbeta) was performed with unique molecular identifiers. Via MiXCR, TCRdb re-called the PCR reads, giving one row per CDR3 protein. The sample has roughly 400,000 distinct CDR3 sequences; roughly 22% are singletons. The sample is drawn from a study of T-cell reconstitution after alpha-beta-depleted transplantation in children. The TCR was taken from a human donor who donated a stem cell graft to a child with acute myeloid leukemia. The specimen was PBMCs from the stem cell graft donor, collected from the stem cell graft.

The CDR3 DNA follows: TGCAGTGCTAGAGAGGGGGGGACTGGCCTACACGGTGAGCAGTTCTTC. Encoded protein: CSAREGGTGLHGEQFF. The chain couples TRBV20-1 to TRBJ2-1; 7 bases map to TRBD2. The V and J ends lost 0 bases and 9 bases, in that order; junction bases with no gene match: 14. This CDR3 has 16 amino acids. The germline gives CDR1 DFQATT, CDR2 SNEGSKA (reference sequence).